Listed here are 10 T cell receptor beta chains from one sample, sequenced in a study of blood T cell repertoires in COVID-19. The repertoire was sequenced with immunoSEQ multiplex PCR; TCRdb's copy has only in-frame clones and lacks some. In the table there are about 40,000 clones, around 90% of which are singletons. Sequencing was carried out using peripheral blood. These receptors all stem from a man aged 65-85 years with acute or convalescent COVID-19.

For this clone: This specimen includes other DNA sequences encoding the same CDR3. This chain joins TRBV12-3 or TRBV12-4 and TRBJ2-3; the match to TRBD1 covers 8 bases. This CDR3 is 13 amino acids long. J lost 6 bases, V lost 5 bases, and 4 bases had no gene match. The CDR3 sequence is CASSRQGTDTQYF. DNA of the CDR3: TGTGCCAGCAGTCGACAGGGGACGGATACGCAGTATTTT.

The rearrangement joins TRBV24-1 to TRBJ2-2; TRBD2 matches 16 bases. Germline CDR1 KGHDR, CDR2 SFDVKD. Trimming took 4 bases from V and 7 from J; bases not matched to a gene: 5. This CDR3 spans 17 amino acids. CDR3: CATSDPGTSGRDGELFF. The CDR3 bases are TGTGCCACCAGTGACCCTGGGACTAGCGGGAGGGACGGGGAGCTGTTTTTT.

This clone was counted only a few times. For the CDR3, the DNA is TGTGCCAGCAGCATACAGGGGAAAGAGACCCAGTACTTC. It translates to CASSIQGKETQYF. V and J are TRBV5-5 and TRBJ2-5; TRBD1 agrees at 7 bases. V was pared by 4 bases and J by 3 bases, with 3 bases of the junction left unmatched. The germline V gene encodes CDR1 SGHKS and CDR2 YYEKEE (reference sequence). The CDR3 totals 13 residues.

V usage is TRBV24-1 and J usage is TRBJ2-7; 8 bases match TRBD2. Looked up from germline, CDR1 is KGHDR and CDR2 is SFDVKD. The V and J ends lost 10 bases and 2 bases, in that order; junction bases with no gene match: 15. The CDR3 sequence is 16 residues long. Written as DNA, the CDR3 is TGTGCCACGATTCCGCCTAAGCGGGAGCCCCCCTACGAGCAGTACTTC. Amino acid sequence: CATIPPKREPPYEQYF.

This sequence joins TRBV29-1 and TRBJ1-2; TRBD1 matches at 7 bases. With V trimmed by 4 bases and J by 0 bases, 5 bases remained unmatched. This CDR3 spans 14 amino acids. Germline assignment: CDR1 SQVTM and CDR2 ANQGSEA. DNA of the CDR3: TGCAGCGTTGGGGGGACAGCTACTAACTATGGCTACACCTTC. It specifies CSVGGTATNYGYTF.

The chain recombines TRBV29-1 with TRBJ2-1; perhaps TRBD2 as D (6 bases). Trimming left V 7 bases short and J 9 bases short, with 22 bases between. CDR3 size: 14 residues. Germline V lookup: CDR1 SQVTM, CDR2 ANQGSEA. In DNA, the CDR3 is TGCAGCGCCCAGAGGGTAGCGGACGTACTTGAGCAGTTCTTC. Translation gives CSAQRVADVLEQFF.

This clone was recorded a few times. This chain uses TRBV12-3 or TRBV12-4 with TRBJ1-1; 9 bases fit TRBD1. The CDR3 has 13 amino acids. V lost 6 bases to trimming and J lost 5 bases; unmatched junction nucleotides: 4. CDR3 DNA sequence: TGTGCCAGCAGCCCGGACAGGGGAACTGAAGCTTTCTTT. Residues: CASSPDRGTEAFF.

This chain joins TRBV12-3 or TRBV12-4 and TRBJ1-5; D possibly corresponds to TRBD1 (5 bases). The CDR3 extends over 13 amino acids. V shed 7 bases and J shed 4 bases, with 11 bases lying between them. CDR3 in DNA: TGTGCCAGCAAGCAGGGTTGGAATCAGCCCCAGCATTTT. Amino acid sequence: CASKQGWNQPQHF.

This clone was picked up one time. The V call is TRBV10-3, the J call TRBJ1-5; D might be TRBD1 (5 bases). The CDR3 runs 15 residues. Trimming stripped 3 bases from V and 5 bases from J, with 14 bases between. CDR1 and CDR2 (germline): ENHRY, SYGVKD. In DNA, the CDR3 is TGTGCCATCAGTGAAGGTTGGCGGGGGGATCAGCCCCAGCATTTT. Protein: CAISEGWRGDQPQHF.

The genes are TRBV6-6 and TRBJ2-2, with TRBD2 matching over 10 bases. Germline trimming cut 6 bases from V and 6 bases from J; bases unmatched to any gene: 7. The CDR3 spans 15 residues. CDR1 and CDR2 from the germline V gene are MNHNY and SVGAGI (reference sequence). In DNA, the CDR3 is TGTGCCAGCAGCTCCTACGGGACTAGCGCCGGGGAGCTGTTTTTT. Amino acids: CASSSYGTSAGELFF.